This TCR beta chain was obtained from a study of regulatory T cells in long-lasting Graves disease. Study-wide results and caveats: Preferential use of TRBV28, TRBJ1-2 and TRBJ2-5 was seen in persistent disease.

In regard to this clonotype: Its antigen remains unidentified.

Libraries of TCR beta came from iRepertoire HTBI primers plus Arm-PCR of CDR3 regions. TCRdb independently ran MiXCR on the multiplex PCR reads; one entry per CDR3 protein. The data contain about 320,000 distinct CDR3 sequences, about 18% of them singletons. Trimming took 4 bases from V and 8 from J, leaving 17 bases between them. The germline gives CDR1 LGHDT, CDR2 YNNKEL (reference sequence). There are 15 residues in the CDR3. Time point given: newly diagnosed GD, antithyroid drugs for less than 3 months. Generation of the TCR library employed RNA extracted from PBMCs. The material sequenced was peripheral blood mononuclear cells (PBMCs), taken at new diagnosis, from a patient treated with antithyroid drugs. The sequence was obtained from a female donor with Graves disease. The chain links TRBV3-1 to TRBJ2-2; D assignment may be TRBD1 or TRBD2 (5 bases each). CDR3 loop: CASSPSGHLGGELFF. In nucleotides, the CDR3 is TGTGCCAGCAGCCCCAGCGGACATCTGGGAGGGGAGCTGTTTTTT. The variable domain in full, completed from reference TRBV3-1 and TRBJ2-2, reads DTAVSQTPKYLVTQMGNDKSIKCEQNLGHDTMYWYKQDSKKFLKIMFSYNNKELIINETVPNRFSPKSPDKAHLNLHINSLELGDSAVYFCASSPSGHLGGELFFGEGSRLTVL.